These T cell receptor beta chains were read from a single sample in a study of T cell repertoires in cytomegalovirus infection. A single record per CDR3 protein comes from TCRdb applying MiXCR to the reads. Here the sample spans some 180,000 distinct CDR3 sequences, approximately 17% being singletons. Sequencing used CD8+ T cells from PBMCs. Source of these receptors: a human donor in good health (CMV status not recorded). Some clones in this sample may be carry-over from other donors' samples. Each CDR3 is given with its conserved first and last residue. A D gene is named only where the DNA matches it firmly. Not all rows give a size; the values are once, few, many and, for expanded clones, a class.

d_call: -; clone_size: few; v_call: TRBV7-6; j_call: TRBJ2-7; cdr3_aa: CASRGEGYEQYF; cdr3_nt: TGTGCCAGCAGGGGTGAGGGGTACGAGCAGTACTTC
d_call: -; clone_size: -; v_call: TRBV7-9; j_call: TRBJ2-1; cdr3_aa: CASVDQLNNEQFF; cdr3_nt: TGTGCCAGCGTCGACCAACTGAACAATGAGCAGTTCTTC
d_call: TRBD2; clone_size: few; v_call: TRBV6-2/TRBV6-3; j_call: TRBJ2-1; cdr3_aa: CASIGTSGGNSYNEQFF; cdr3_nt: TGTGCCAGCATCGGGACTAGCGGGGGAAATTCTTACAATGAGCAGTTCTTC
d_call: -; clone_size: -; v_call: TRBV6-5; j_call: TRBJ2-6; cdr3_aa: CASSYQGANVLTF; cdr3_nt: TGTGCCAGCAGTTATCAAGGGGCCAACGTCCTGACTTTC
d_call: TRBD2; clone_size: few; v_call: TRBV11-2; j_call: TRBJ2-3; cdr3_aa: CASSLSRSYSGGTDTQYF; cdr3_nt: TGTGCCAGCAGCTTATCAAGGTCGTATAGCGGGGGCACAGATACGCAGTATTTT
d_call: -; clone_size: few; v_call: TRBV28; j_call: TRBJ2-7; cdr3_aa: CASSFLGEAGTYEQYF; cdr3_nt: TGTGCCAGCAGTTTCCTGGGCGAGGCAGGAACCTACGAGCAGTACTTC
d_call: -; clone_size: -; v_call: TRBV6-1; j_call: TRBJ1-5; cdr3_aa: CASSEISGPTSNQPQHF; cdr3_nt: TGTGCCAGCAGTGAAATATCAGGACCTACGAGCAATCAGCCCCAGCATTTT
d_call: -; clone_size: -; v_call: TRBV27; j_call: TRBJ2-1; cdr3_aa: CASGDGGYNEQFF; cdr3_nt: TGTGCCAGCGGTGACGGGGGCTACAATGAGCAGTTCTTC
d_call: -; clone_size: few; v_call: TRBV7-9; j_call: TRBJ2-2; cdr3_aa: CASIPIRGHANTGELFF; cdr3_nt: TGTGCCAGCATTCCCATACGGGGACACGCGAACACCGGGGAGCTGTTTTTT
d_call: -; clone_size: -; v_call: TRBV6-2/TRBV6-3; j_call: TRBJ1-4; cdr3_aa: CASSYGDREGEKLFF; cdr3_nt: TGTGCCAGCAGTTACGGGGACCGCGAAGGAGAAAAACTGTTTTTT
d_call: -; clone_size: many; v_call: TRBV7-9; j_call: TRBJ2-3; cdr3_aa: CASSLGTTDTQYF; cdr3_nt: TGTGCCAGCAGCTTAGGGACGACAGATACGCAGTATTTT
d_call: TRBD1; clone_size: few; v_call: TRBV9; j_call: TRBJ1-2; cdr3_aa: CASSPVEGQGYTF; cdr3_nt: TGTGCCAGCAGCCCCGTGGAGGGACAGGGCTACACCTTC
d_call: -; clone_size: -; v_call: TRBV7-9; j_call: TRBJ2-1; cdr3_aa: CASSLAPAAGSYNEQFF; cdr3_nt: TGTGCCAGCAGCTTAGCGCCGGCGGCGGGGAGTTACAATGAGCAGTTCTTC
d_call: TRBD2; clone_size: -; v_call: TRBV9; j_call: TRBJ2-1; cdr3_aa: CASSVPTPGLSSSGGYYNEQFF; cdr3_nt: TGTGCCAGCAGCGTACCTACCCCCGGATTGAGTAGTAGCGGGGGGTACTACAATGAGCAGTTCTTC
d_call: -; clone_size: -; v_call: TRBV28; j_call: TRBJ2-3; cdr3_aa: CASSFSGMTRTDTQYF; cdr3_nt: TGTGCCAGCAGTTTTTCAGGGATGACAAGGACAGATACGCAGTATTTT
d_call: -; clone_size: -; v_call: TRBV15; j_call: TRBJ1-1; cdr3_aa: CATSLRIGETEAFF; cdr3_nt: TGTGCCACCAGCTTAAGAATCGGGGAGACTGAAGCTTTCTTT
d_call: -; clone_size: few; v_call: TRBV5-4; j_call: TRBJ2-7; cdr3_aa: CASSLGAGGQYEQYF; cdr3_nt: TGTGCCAGCAGCTTGGGGGCGGGCGGCCAGTACGAGCAGTACTTC
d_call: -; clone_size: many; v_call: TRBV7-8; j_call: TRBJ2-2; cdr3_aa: CASVVGGGGELFF; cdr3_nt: TGTGCCAGTGTGGTGGGGGGAGGCGGGGAGCTGTTTTTT
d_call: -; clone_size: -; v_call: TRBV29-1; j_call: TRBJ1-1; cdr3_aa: CSVIMNTEAFF; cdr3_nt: TGCAGCGTTATAATGAACACTGAAGCTTTCTTT
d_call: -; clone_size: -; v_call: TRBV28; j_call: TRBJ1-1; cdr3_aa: CASSFQANTEAFF; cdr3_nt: TGTGCCAGCAGTTTTCAAGCGAACACTGAAGCTTTCTTT
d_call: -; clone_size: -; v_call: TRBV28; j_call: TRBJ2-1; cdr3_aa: CASGTTRTVSSYNEQFF; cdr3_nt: TGTGCCAGCGGAACGACTAGGACTGTGAGCTCCTACAATGAGCAGTTCTTC
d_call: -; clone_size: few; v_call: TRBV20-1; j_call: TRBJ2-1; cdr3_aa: CSARDWGQGGNEQFF; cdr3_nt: TGCAGTGCTAGAGATTGGGGCCAGGGAGGCAATGAGCAGTTCTTC
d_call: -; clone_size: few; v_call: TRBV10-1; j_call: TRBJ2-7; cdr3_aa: CASSGRHPQDYEQYF; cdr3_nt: TGCGCCAGCAGTGGCCGACACCCCCAGGACTACGAGCAGTACTTC
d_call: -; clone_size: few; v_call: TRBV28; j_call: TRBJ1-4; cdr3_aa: CASSWSNEKLFF; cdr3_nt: TGTGCCAGCAGTTGGTCGAATGAAAAACTGTTTTTT
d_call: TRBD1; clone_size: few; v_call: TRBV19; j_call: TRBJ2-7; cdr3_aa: CASSIGTGTEQYF; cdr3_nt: TGTGCCAGTAGTATCGGGACAGGGACCGAGCAGTACTTC
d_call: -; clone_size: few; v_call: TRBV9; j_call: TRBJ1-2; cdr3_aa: CASSVSSYGYTF; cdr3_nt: TGTGCCAGCAGCGTATCCTCCTATGGCTACACCTTC
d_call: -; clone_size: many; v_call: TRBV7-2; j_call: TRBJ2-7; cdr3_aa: CASSLDIYEQYF; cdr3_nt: TGTGCCAGCAGCTTAGATATATACGAGCAGTACTTC
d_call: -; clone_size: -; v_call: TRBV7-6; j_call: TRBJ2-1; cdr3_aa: CASSWGDNEQFF; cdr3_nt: TGTGCCAGCAGCTGGGGAGACAATGAGCAGTTCTTC
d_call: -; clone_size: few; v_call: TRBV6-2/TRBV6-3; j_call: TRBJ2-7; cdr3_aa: CASSGDGISYEQYF; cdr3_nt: TGTGCCAGCAGTGGGGACGGGATATCCTACGAGCAGTACTTC
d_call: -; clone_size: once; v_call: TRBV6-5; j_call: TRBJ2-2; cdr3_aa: CASSYETTGELFF; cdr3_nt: TGTGCCAGCAGTTACGAGACAACCGGGGAGCTGTTTTTT
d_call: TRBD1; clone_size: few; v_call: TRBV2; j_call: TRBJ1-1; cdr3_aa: CASSLRGFTEAFF; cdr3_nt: TGTGCCAGCAGCCTCAGGGGGTTCACTGAAGCTTTCTTT
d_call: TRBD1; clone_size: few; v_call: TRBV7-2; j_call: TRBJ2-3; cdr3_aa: CASSLRKPGQGRDTQYF; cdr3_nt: TGTGCCAGCAGCTTAAGGAAACCGGGACAGGGGAGAGATACGCAGTATTTT
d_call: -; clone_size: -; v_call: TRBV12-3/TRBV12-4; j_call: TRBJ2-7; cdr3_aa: CASSPFGNSYEQYF; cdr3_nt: TGTGCCAGCAGTCCTTTCGGGAACTCCTACGAGCAGTACTTC